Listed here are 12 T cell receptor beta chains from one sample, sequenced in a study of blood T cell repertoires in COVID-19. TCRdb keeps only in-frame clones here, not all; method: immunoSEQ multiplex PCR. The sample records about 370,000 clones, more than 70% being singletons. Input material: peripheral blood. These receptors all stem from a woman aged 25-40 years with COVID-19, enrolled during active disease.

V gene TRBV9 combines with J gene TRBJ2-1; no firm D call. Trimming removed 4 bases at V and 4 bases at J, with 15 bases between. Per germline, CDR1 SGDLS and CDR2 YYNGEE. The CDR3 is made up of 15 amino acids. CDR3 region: CASSPPVSMYNEQFF. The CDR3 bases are TGTGCCAGCAGCCCCCCGGTGTCGATGTACAATGAGCAGTTCTTC. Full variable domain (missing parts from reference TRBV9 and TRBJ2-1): DSGVTQTPKHLITATGQRVTLRCSPRSGDLSVYWYQQSLDQGLQFLIQYYNGEERAKGNILERFSAQQFPDLHSELNLSSLELGDSALYFCASSPPVSMYNEQFFGPGTRLTVL.

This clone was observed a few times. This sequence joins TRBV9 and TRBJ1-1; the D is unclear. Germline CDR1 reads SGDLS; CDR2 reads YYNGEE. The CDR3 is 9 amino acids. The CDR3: CVSGTEAFF. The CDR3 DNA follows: TGTGTATCCGGGACTGAAGCTTTCTTT. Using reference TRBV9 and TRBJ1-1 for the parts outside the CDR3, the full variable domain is DSGVTQTPKHLITATGQRVTLRCSPRSGDLSVYWYQQSLDQGLQFLIQYYNGEERAKGNILERFSAQQFPDLHSELNLSSLELGDSALYFCVSGTEAFFGQGTRLTVV.

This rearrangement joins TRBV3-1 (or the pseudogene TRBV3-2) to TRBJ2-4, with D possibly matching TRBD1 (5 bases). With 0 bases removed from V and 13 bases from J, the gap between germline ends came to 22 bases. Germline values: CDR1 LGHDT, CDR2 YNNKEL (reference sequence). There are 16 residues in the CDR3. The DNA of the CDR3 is TGTGCCAGCAGCCAAGAAGGGCCCTCAGGGCCAAGGGGCCAGTACTTC. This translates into CASSQEGPSGPRGQYF.

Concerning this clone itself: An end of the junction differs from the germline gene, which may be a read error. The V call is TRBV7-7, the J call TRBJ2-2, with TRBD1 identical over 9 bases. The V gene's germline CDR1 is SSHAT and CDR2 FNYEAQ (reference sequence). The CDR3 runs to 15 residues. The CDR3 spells CASSSDRGATGELFF. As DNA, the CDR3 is TGTGCTAGCAGCTCGGACAGGGGTGCGACCGGGGAGCTGTTTTTT.

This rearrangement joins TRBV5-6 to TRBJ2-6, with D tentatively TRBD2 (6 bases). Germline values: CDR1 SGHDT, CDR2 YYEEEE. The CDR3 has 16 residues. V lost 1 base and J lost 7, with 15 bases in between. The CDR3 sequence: CASSLLWGVGANVLTF. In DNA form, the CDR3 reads TGTGCCAGCAGCTTGCTCTGGGGGGTAGGAGCCAACGTCCTGACTTTC.

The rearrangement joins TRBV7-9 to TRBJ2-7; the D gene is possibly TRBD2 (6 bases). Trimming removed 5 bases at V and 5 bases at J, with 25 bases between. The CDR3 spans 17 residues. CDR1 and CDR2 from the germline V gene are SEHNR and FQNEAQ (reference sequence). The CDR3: CASSPAELARHMDEQYF. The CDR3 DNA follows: TGTGCCAGCAGCCCCGCGGAGCTAGCGAGGCATATGGACGAGCAGTACTTC.

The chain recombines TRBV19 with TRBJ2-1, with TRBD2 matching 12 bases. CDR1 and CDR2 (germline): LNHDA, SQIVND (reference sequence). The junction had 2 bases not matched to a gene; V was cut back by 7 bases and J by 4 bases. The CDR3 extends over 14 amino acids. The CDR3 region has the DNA TGTGCCAGTACTGGGACTAGCGGGTACAATGAGCAGTTCTTC. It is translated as CASTGTSGYNEQFF.

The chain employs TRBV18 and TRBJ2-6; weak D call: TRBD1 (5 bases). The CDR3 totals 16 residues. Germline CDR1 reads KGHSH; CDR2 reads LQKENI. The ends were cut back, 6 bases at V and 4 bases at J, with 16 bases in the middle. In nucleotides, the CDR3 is TGTGCCAGCTCTAGGACCTCGCAGGGAGGGGCCAACGTCCTGACTTTC. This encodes CASSRTSQGGANVLTF. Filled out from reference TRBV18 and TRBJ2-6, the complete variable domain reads NAGVMQNPRHLVRRRGQEARLRCSPMKGHSHVYWYRQLPEEGLKFMVYLQKENIIDESGMPKERFSAEFPKEGPSILRIQQVVRGDSAAYFCASSRTSQGGANVLTFGAGSRLTVL.

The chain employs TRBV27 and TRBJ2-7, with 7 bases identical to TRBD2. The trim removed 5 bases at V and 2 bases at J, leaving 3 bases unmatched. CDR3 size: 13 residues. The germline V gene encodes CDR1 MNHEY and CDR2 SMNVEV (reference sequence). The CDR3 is CASSPAGAYEQYF. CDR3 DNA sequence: TGTGCCAGCAGTCCCGCGGGGGCCTACGAGCAGTACTTC.

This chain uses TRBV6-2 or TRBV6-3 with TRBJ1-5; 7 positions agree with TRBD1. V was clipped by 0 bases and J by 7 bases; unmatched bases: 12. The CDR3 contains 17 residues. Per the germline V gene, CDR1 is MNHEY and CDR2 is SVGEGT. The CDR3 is CASSYSRTGVLKQPQHF. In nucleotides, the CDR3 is TGTGCCAGCAGTTACTCCAGAACAGGGGTGTTGAAACAGCCCCAGCATTTT.

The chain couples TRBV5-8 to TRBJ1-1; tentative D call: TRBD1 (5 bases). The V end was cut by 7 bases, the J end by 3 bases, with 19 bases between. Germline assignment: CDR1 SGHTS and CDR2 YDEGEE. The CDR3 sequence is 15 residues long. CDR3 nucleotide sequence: TGTGCCAGCCCATCTTCGGGGGGAATGGACACTGAAGCTTTCTTT. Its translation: CASPSSGGMDTEAFF.

The DNA for the CDR3 is TGTGCCAGCAGCGTAGACTCGTTCCGCGAGACCCAGTACTTC. Its translation: CASSVDSFRETQYF. V usage is TRBV5-4 and J usage is TRBJ2-5; D not certain. The CDR3 has 14 residues. CDR1 and CDR2 (germline): SGHNT, YYREEE (reference sequence). The V gene lost 4 bases and the J gene lost 5 bases, with 15 bases spanning the gap. The full variable domain, in which reference TRBV5-4 and TRBJ2-5 provide the parts outside the CDR3, is ETGVTQSPTHLIKTRGQQVTLRCSSQSGHNTVSWYQQALGQGPQFIFQYYREEENGRGNFPPRFSGLQFPNYSSELNVNALELDDSALYLCASSVDSFRETQYFGPGTRLLVL.